A single sample gave rise to the 7 T cell receptor beta chains below, sequenced in a study of tumor-infiltrating lymphocytes in primary liver carcinoma. Researchers drew blood RNA from unsorted whole blood and extracted germline DNA as well. Total RNA amounting to 450 to 500 ng was the source from which TCR beta cDNA was made with a constant-region primer. It was through three nested multiplex PCR rounds of slightly modified ARM-PCR that TCR beta libraries arose. The first two PCR rounds, around 10 cycles each, used TRBV1-TRBV30 forward primers and a C-beta reverse primer. Each CDR3 protein is one row after TCRdb ran MiXCR on the multiplex PCR reads. The table has approximately 330,000 distinct CDR3 sequences, approximately 65% seen once. The sequencing sample was made of peripheral blood. All receptors derive from a man aged 35 to 55 with primary liver carcinoma and hepatitis B virus infection.

This clonotype was observed once. A read error may explain this, as a much larger clone is one base away. The V and J genes are TRBV10-3 and TRBJ2-7; the match to TRBD1 covers 7 bases. This CDR3 comprises 17 residues. The V and J ends lost 0 bases and 0 bases, in that order; junction bases with no gene match: 8. Germline CDR1 reads ENHRY; CDR2 reads SYGVKD. CDR3 in DNA: TGTGCCATCAGTGAGTCGCAGGGACAGATATCCTCCTACGAGCAGTACTTC. It yields the protein CAISESQGQISSYEQYF.

This clonotype appeared many times. The genes are TRBV6-1 and TRBJ1-1; D might be TRBD1 (6 bases). This CDR3 has 14 residues. CDR1 and CDR2 from the germline V gene are MNHNS and SASEGT. Between the trimmed V and J ends, which lost 10 bases and 4 bases, there was a span of 19 bases. The CDR3 nucleotides are TGTGCCACTCAACTCGCAGGGGATGCCACTGAAGCTTTCTTT. It codes for CATQLAGDATEAFF.

As concerns this clonotype: Being one base from a much bigger clone, this may be a read error. V is TRBV4-1 and J is TRBJ2-4, with D unclear. The CDR3 contains 18 residues. V was pared by 2 bases and J by 3 bases, with 20 bases between. The germline V gene encodes CDR1 MGHRA and CDR2 YSYEKL. This CDR3 reads CASSQWGRVGVGKNIQYF. The CDR3 nucleotides read TGCGCCAGCAGCCAATGGGGTAGGGTCGGCGTGGGCAAAAACATTCAGTACTTC.

The chain joins TRBV4-3 to TRBJ2-1, with TRBD1 matching over 8 bases. Germline values: CDR1 LGHNA, CDR2 YSLEER. V was pared by 0 bases and J by 7 bases, with 17 bases of the junction left unmatched. The CDR3 loop spans 19 amino acids. CDR3 amino acids: CASSQERVAGGSFGNEQFF. The CDR3, as DNA: TGCGCCAGCAGCCAAGAAAGGGTGGCAGGGGGCAGCTTTGGGAATGAGCAGTTCTTC.

On this clonotype itself: The junction differs from germline at one of its ends, possibly a read error. The chain carries TRBV11-2 and TRBJ2-7; D gene unclear. This CDR3 has 14 residues. The germline gives CDR1 SGHAT, CDR2 FQNNGV. Written as DNA, the CDR3 is TGTGCCAGCAGCTTTTCTGGGTCGTCCTACGAGCATTACTTC. This translates into CASSFSGSSYEHYF.

Comments on this clonotype: A read error may explain this, as a much larger clone is one base away. The chain links TRBV4-2 to TRBJ2-1; D remains unclear. The CDR3 has 15 residues. V lost 4 bases to trimming and J lost 1 base, with 11 bases between them. CDR1 and CDR2 from the germline V gene are LGHNA and YNFKEQ. The CDR3 DNA reads TGTGCCAGCAGCCGAGCCATTCCGTCCTACAATGAGCAGTTCTTC. Residues: CASSRAIPSYNEQFF.

Concerning this clonotype itself: Being one base from a much bigger clone, this may be a read error. The chain has TRBV5-1 and TRBJ2-7; D could derive from TRBD1 or TRBD2 (5 bases each). The CDR3 is 16 amino acids. Germline V gene sequence: CDR1 SGHRS, CDR2 YFSETQ. This CDR3 is CASSLAPGPPSYEHYF. DNA of the CDR3: TGCGCCAGCAGCTTGGCTCCGGGACCACCTTCCTACGAGCATTACTTC.